The 27 T cell receptor beta chains listed next were all sequenced from one sample in a study of prognosis after radiotherapy for stage I lung cancer. Using two-round multiplex PCR, the authors amplified TCR beta CDR3 from genomic DNA. Primers were specific to each TRBV and TRBJ gene in first-round PCR. TCRdb processed the multiplex PCR reads anew with MiXCR; each CDR3 protein has one entry. The table includes roughly 27,000 distinct CDR3 sequences, 46% detected once. Specimen: PBMCs, collected before or after stereotactic body radiation therapy (not recorded which). The receptors were sampled from a donor at least 50 years old with non-small cell lung cancer.

The table lists this clonotype with many counts. The chain recombines TRBV19 with TRBJ1-1; D might be TRBD1 (5 bases). This CDR3 has 16 amino acids. Germline CDR1 is LNHDA and CDR2 is SQIVND (reference sequence). V was cut by 7 bases and J by 2 bases, with 20 bases left in between. This chain's CDR3 is CASTTPGGGANTEAFF. In DNA form, the CDR3 reads TGTGCCAGTACCACGCCCGGGGGTGGAGCAAACACTGAAGCTTTCTTT.

This clonotype showed up many times. The chain uses TRBV5-5 and TRBJ2-3; 7 bases map to TRBD2. V was clipped by 4 bases and J by 2 bases; unmatched bases: 10. This CDR3 contains 16 residues. Germline V lookup: CDR1 SGHKS, CDR2 YYEKEE (reference sequence). CDR3 protein: CASSQLPGLYTDTQYF. Written as DNA, the CDR3 is TGTGCCAGCAGCCAACTTCCGGGACTATACACAGATACGCAGTATTTT.

Sample share makes this clonotype medium-sized. The chain couples TRBV27 to TRBJ1-1; D unresolved. Trimming removed 5 bases from V and 0 bases from J, with 7 bases in between. The CDR3 covers 13 residues. CDR1 and CDR2 from the germline V gene are MNHEY and SMNVEV (reference sequence). The CDR3 protein is CASSTALNTEAFF. CDR3 coding DNA: TGTGCCAGCAGTACAGCCTTGAACACTGAAGCTTTCTTT.

With regard to this clonotype: The junction departs from germline at one end; a sequencing error may be responsible. V is TRBV6-1 and J is TRBJ2-3, with TRBD1 matching 7 bases. From germline, CDR1 is MNHNS and CDR2 SASEGT. The CDR3 totals 15 residues. Here the CDR3 reads CASRDRSSSTYTQYF. CDR3 coding DNA: TGTGCCAGCAGGGACAGGTCATCTAGCACATATACGCAGTATTTT.

Concerning this clonotype: A much larger clonotype is one base distant, so this may be a read error. This chain uses TRBV6-1 with TRBJ2-1, with 7 positions matching TRBD2. The CDR3 covers 14 residues. The germline CDR1 and CDR2 sequences are MNHNS and SASEGT. The CDR3 DNA sequence: TGTGTCAGCAGCCAGCGGGAAGCCTACAATGGGCAGTTCTTC. The encoded protein is CVSSQREAYNGQFF.

As for this clonotype: Relative to the germline gene, one junction end is altered; a read error may explain this. The V gene is TRBV27, the J gene TRBJ1-6; D gene uncertain. The CDR3 has 15 residues. CDR1 MNHEY and CDR2 SMNVEV come from the germline V gene (reference sequence). CDR3 protein: CASTRWGASGSPPHF. For the CDR3, the DNA is TGTGCCAGCACCCGATGGGGTGCTTCAGGATCACCCCCCCACTTT.

In the case of this clonotype: A single base is all that separates this from a far larger clone, so a read error is likely. V and J are TRBV6-4 and TRBJ1-1; possible D gene TRBD1, 5 bases. V lost 6 bases and J 7 bases, leaving 15 bases between the germline ends. The CDR3 contains 13 residues. From germline, CDR1 is MRHNA and CDR2 SNTAGT. The CDR3: CASRYSGHYEAFF. Written as DNA, the CDR3 is TGTGCCAGCAGGTACAGCGGACACTATGAAGCTTTCTTT.

With respect to this clonotype: The CDR3 does not close with the conserved phenylalanine or tryptophan, likely indicating a read error. The chain recombines TRBV7-2 with TRBJ2-7; 8 nucleotides line up with TRBD2. The CDR3 runs 14 residues. CDR1 is SGHTA, CDR2 FQGNSA, per germline. The CDR3 loop is CASSPPGLVYEQYL. CDR3 coding DNA: TGCGCCAGCAGCCCCCCGGGACTAGTTTACGAGCAGTACTTA.

This clonotype occurred many times. This chain connects TRBV7-2 to TRBJ2-3, with D perhaps TRBD2 (6 bases). V shed 1 base and J shed 3 bases, with 11 bases lying between them. The CDR3 runs 15 residues. Germline-derived CDR1 and CDR2 are SGHTA and FQGNSA. The CDR3 DNA is TGTGCCAGCAGCTTAGACGGAGGGCAGACAGATACGCAGTATTTT. It encodes CASSLDGGQTDTQYF.

This clonotype was recorded at least ten times. The chain carries TRBV5-1 and TRBJ2-7; no clear D. Per germline, CDR1 SGHRS and CDR2 YFSETQ. V dropped 4 bases and J dropped 0 bases, with 11 bases sitting between them. The CDR3 extends over 14 amino acids. The CDR3 region is CASSPHSASYEQYF. CDR3 nucleotide sequence: TGCGCCAGCAGCCCCCATTCTGCCTCCTACGAGCAGTACTTC.

This clonotype was observed once. One end of the junction fails to match germline, which may point to a read error. The chain's CDR3 is CSSSILVGVFVGELFF. In nucleotides, the CDR3 is TGTTCCAGTAGTATTTTAGTAGGGGTTTTTGTCGGGGAGCTGTTTTTT. The rearrangement links TRBV19 to TRBJ2-2, with a tentative D call TRBD1 (5 bases). This CDR3 comprises 16 residues. Germline V CDR1 and CDR2: LNHDA, SQIVND (reference sequence).

In its sample, this clonotype was seen many times. The rearrangement joins TRBV20-1 to TRBJ2-2; TRBD2 agrees at 10 bases. The V gene's germline CDR1 is DFQATT and CDR2 SNEGSKA (reference sequence). The V and J ends lost 6 bases and 1 base, in that order; junction bases with no gene match: 11. This CDR3 spans 17 amino acids. In DNA form, the CDR3 reads TGCAGTGCCAGACTAGCGGGCCTCGTTCAGAACACCGGGGAGCTGTTTTTT. This codes for CSARLAGLVQNTGELFF.

This clonotype showed up many times. The chain is built from TRBV20-1 and TRBJ2-3; D not resolved. The V end was cut by 3 bases, the J end by 2 bases, with 9 bases between. Per germline, CDR1 DFQATT and CDR2 SNEGSKA (reference sequence). The CDR3 is made up of 13 amino acids. The CDR3 DNA reads as TGCAGTGCTAGTCAGACCTCCACAGATACGCAGTATTTT. Amino acid sequence: CSASQTSTDTQYF.

This rearrangement joins TRBV7-9 to TRBJ2-2, with TRBD2 as a possible D gene (7 bases). Trimming shortened V by 3 bases and J by 7 bases, and 18 bases separated the two germline ends. CDR1 SEHNR and CDR2 FQNEAQ come from the germline V gene (reference sequence). The length of the CDR3 is 16 residues. DNA of the CDR3: TGTGCCAGCAGCTTCCATACAGGGTGCGGGAGCGGGGAGCTGTTTTTT. Translation: CASSFHTGCGSGELFF.

This clonotype was counted many times. The rearrangement uses TRBV20-1 and TRBJ2-1; 15 bases match TRBD2. The V gene's germline CDR1 is DFQATT and CDR2 SNEGSKA (reference sequence). Trimming took 0 bases from V and 4 from J; bases not matched to a gene: 10. CDR3 length: 19 residues. CDR3 residues: CSARDSTPGTSGRYNEQFF. For the CDR3, the DNA is TGCAGTGCTAGAGATTCAACCCCGGGGACTAGCGGGAGGTACAATGAGCAGTTCTTC.

This clonotype was picked up many times. The chain combines TRBV24-1 with TRBJ2-1; 7 bases line up with TRBD2. CDR1 is KGHDR, CDR2 SFDVKD, per germline. This CDR3 is 15 amino acids long. V lost 7 bases and J lost 0; bases outside the gene matches: 5. The CDR3 is CATRDGGSSYNEQFF. The CDR3 region has the DNA TGTGCCACCAGAGACGGGGGGAGCTCCTACAATGAGCAGTTCTTC.

The chain carries TRBV5-1 and TRBJ2-1; 12 bases agree with TRBD2. From germline, CDR1 is SGHRS and CDR2 YFSETQ. The CDR3 is made up of 15 amino acids. The trim removed 3 bases at V and 7 bases at J, leaving 5 bases unmatched. The CDR3 loop reads CASSWRLAGVNEQFF. In DNA, the CDR3 is TGCGCCAGCAGCTGGCGACTAGCGGGAGTAAATGAGCAGTTCTTC.

With respect to this clonotype: A far bigger clonotype differs at one base, so this is likely a read error. The chain uses TRBV6-4 and TRBJ1-1; D possibly corresponds to TRBD1 (6 bases). Germline loops: CDR1 MRHNA, CDR2 SNTAGT. This CDR3 comprises 13 residues. For the CDR3, the DNA is TGTGCCAGCAGTTACTCGAGGGGGGCTGAATCTTTCTTT. Its protein is CASSYSRGAESFF.

This clonotype has a count of ten or more. V usage is TRBV4-1 and J usage is TRBJ2-6; D gene unclear. Between the trimmed V and J ends, which lost 1 base and 0 bases, there was a span of 10 bases. CDR1 and CDR2 (germline): MGHRA, YSYEKL. This CDR3 is built from 17 residues. CDR3: CASSQGVSASGANVLTF. CDR3 sequence (DNA): TGCGCCAGCAGCCAAGGGGTTTCGGCCTCTGGGGCCAACGTCCTGACTTTC.

There are many counts of this clonotype. The rearrangement uses TRBV6-9 and TRBJ2-1, with 8 bases aligning to TRBD2. The J segment lost 4 bases and the V segment lost 3 bases, leaving 2 bases of the junction unmatched. The CDR3 has 14 residues. Germline CDR1 MNHGY, CDR2 SVAAGI. CDR3 bases: TGTGCCAGCAGTTACGAGCGGGAGTACAATGAGCAGTTCTTC. Translated: CASSYEREYNEQFF.

This clonotype was seen ten or more times. This chain connects TRBV20-1 to TRBJ1-2, with 9 bases lining up with TRBD1. Trimming cost V 3 bases and J 4 bases; bases outside gene matches: 6. The germline V gene has CDR1 DFQATT and CDR2 SNEGSKA (reference sequence). The CDR3 spans 14 residues. The DNA for the CDR3 is TGCAGTGCTAGGAGGGACAGGGATGGCTATGGCTACACCTTC. Its protein product is CSARRDRDGYGYTF.

By share of the sample, this clonotype is medium-sized. The rearrangement joins TRBV18 to TRBJ2-2; D not certain. The CDR3 is 12 amino acids. The V end lost 2 bases, the J end lost 4 bases, and 2 bases lay between the germline ends. Looked up from germline, CDR1 is KGHSH and CDR2 is LQKENI. CDR3 coding DNA: TGTGCCAGCTCACCATCCACCGGGGAGCTGTTTTTT. Its translation: CASSPSTGELFF.

This clonotype has a count of ten or more. It may be a read error: a sequence one base away is much more abundant. V usage is TRBV7-8 and J usage is TRBJ2-2, with a possible D match to TRBD1 (6 bases). The germline V gene encodes CDR1 SGHVS and CDR2 FQNEAQ. The V end was cut by 3 bases, the J end by 7 bases, with 15 bases between. CDR3 length equals 15 residues. CDR3 nucleotide sequence: TGTGCCAGCAGCTTTCTGGCGTGGGGGCTCGGGGAGCTGTTTTTT. Translated: CASSFLAWGLGELFF.

The chain has TRBV7-2 and TRBJ1-2; D is possibly TRBD1 (5 bases). V lost 1 base and J 4 bases, leaving 19 bases between the germline ends. The CDR3 loop spans 17 amino acids. Germline V gene sequence: CDR1 SGHTA, CDR2 FQGNSA. Here the CDR3 DNA reads TGTGCCAGCAGCTTAGACAGCAGCCAGGGAAAATCCTATGGCTACACCTTC. Translating gives CASSLDSSQGKSYGYTF.

Of note for this clonotype: A far larger clone is off by one base, so a read error is likely. The CDR3 reads CASSPGQGRRYEQYF. CDR3 in DNA: TGTGCCAGCAGCCCCGGACAGGGTAGACGCTACGAGCAGTACTTC. This chain links TRBV27 with TRBJ2-7; 8 nucleotides match TRBD1. Per the germline V gene, CDR1 is MNHEY and CDR2 is SMNVEV (reference sequence). CDR3 length: 15 residues. V was clipped by 6 bases and J by 3 bases; unmatched bases: 10.

Concerning this clonotype: A much larger clone lies a single base off, so this may be a read error. V and J are TRBV25-1 and TRBJ2-5; 9 nucleotides line up with TRBD1. The CDR3 spans 13 residues. Germline V gene data show CDR1 as MGHDK and CDR2 as SYGVNS. CDR3 nucleotides: TGTGCCAGCAGTGGGGACAGGGTTGAGACCCATTACTTC. Its translation is CASSGDRVETHYF.

In the case of this clonotype: Given a far larger clone just one base away, this is likely a sequencing read error. The V and J genes are TRBV6-5 and TRBJ2-7; 7 nucleotides agree with TRBD1. The germline gives CDR1 MNHEY, CDR2 SVGAGI. This CDR3 comprises 17 residues. V shed 2 bases, J shed 1 base, and the junction held 11 bases outside the gene matches. The CDR3 sequence is CASSYVVRWDRSYEQYF. CDR3 bases: TGTGCCAGCAGTTACGTGGTTCGGTGGGACAGATCCTACGAGCAGTACTTC.